This T cell receptor beta chain was identified in a study of T-cell reconstitution after alpha-beta-depleted transplantation in children. Study-wide results and limits: Surviving recipient T cells and thymic progenitors accounted for the high day-60 TCRbeta diversity observed in some patients. Expanded graft clones, several hundred of them, were reportedly the source of alpha-beta T cells about two months after transplant.

Germline V CDR1 and CDR2: SQVTM, ANQGSEA. The V end lost 3 bases, the J end lost 10 bases, and 9 bases lay between the germline ends. The CDR3 spans 10 residues. This clonotype was recorded at least ten times. Its target is not known. Unique molecular identifiers were built into the TCRbeta library. TCRdb independently ran MiXCR on the PCR reads; one entry per CDR3 protein. The table records approximately 230,000 distinct CDR3 sequences, approximately 24% of them present only once. The input for sequencing was PBMCs, mostly from graft donor cells, taken 360 days after TCRalphabeta/CD19-depleted stem cell transplant. This rearrangement joins TRBV29-1 to TRBJ1-1; no firm D call. This receptor was identified in a female patient aged 2-10 years who had a stem cell transplant for congenital amegakaryocytic thrombocytopenia, so the T cells may come from the graft donor. The CDR3 coding sequence is TGCAGCGTTGATCCAGTTCGAGCTTTCTTT. Translated: CSVDPVRAFF. The whole variable domain, remainder taken from reference TRBV29-1 and TRBJ1-1, is SAVISQKPSRDICQRGTSLTIQCQVDSQVTMMFWYRQQPGQSLTLIATANQGSEATYESGFVIDKFPISRPNLTFSTLTVSNMSPEDSSIYLCSVDPVRAFFGQGTRLTVV.